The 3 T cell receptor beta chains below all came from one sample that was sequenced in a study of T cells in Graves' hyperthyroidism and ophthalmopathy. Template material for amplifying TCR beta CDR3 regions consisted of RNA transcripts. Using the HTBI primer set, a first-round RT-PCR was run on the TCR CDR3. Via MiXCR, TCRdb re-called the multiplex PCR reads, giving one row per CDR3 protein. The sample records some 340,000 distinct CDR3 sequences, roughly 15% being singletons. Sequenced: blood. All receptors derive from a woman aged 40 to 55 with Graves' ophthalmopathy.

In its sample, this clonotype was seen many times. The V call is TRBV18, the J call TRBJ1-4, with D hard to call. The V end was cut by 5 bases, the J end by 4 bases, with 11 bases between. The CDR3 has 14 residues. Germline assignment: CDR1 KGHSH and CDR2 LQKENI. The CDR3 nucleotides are TGTGCCAGCTCATCCAGAACCCTTAATGAAAAACTGTTTTTT. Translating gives CASSSRTLNEKLFF.

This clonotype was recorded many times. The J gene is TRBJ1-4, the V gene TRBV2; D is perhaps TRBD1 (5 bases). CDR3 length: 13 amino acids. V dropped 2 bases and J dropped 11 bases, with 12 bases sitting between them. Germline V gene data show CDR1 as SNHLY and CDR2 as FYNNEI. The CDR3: CASSELGGAKLFF. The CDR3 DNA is TGTGCCAGCAGTGAACTCGGGGGTGCGAAACTGTTTTTT.

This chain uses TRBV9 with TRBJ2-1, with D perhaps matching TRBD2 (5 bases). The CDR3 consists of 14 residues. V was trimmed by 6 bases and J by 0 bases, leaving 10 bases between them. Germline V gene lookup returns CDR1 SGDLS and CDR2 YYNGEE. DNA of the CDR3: TGTGCCAGCACCCTAGGGAGCTCCTACAATGAGCAGTTCTTC. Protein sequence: CASTLGSSYNEQFF.